Listed here are 31 T cell receptor beta chains from one sample, sequenced in a study of blood T cell repertoires in COVID-19 (dated by TCRdb to 2018 to 2021). Library construction relied on the immunoSEQ multiplex PCR assay. Sourced from immuneACCESS, this table was stored by TCRdb with only in-frame sequences that have V and J called. A share of the clones is absent; for the studies checked, an unresolved V gene accounts for under half, and the remainder has no known explanation. The sample table lists 300,000 to 400,000 clones, more than 70% of them with a count of one. The ten largest clones capture 6% to 8% of the sample. The specimen sequenced was peripheral blood. The origin of the receptors is an older woman with COVID-19, enrolled during active disease.

This sequence joins TRBV19 and TRBJ1-2; 10 nucleotides agree with TRBD1. The CDR3 is 15 amino acids. V trimming: 4 bases; J trimming: 7 bases; junction bases outside the gene matches: 9. Germline CDR1 LNHDA, CDR2 SQIVND (reference sequence). CDR3 DNA sequence: TGTGCCAGTAGTACCCCGGGACAGGGGTCTAGTGGCTACACCTTC. It codes for CASSTPGQGSSGYTF.

The chain uses TRBV7-2 and TRBJ2-1; D perhaps matches TRBD2 (6 bases). CDR3 length equals 16 residues. Germline-derived CDR1 and CDR2 are SGHTA and FQGNSA. V was cut by 2 bases and J by 9 bases, with 20 bases left in between. The CDR3 is CASSLKPPGSEGEQFF. CDR3 DNA: TGTGCCAGCAGCTTAAAGCCTCCAGGGTCGGAGGGTGAGCAGTTCTTC.

To note about this clone: Other nucleotide sequences from this sample produce the same CDR3. The V gene is TRBV18, the J gene TRBJ1-1, with TRBD1 identical over 10 bases. CDR1 is KGHSH and CDR2 is LQKENI in the germline V gene. With 3 bases clipped from V and 3 bases from J, the junction kept 4 bases outside the gene matches. The CDR3 has 15 amino acids. CDR3 sequence reads: CASSPLGTGDTEAFF. CDR3 DNA sequence: TGTGCCAGCTCACCCCTCGGGACAGGGGACACTGAAGCTTTCTTT.

This clone was found once. V and J are TRBV5-1 and TRBJ2-3; TRBD2 aligns across 14 bases. The CDR3 runs to 17 residues. V lost 4 bases, J lost 5 bases, and 9 bases stayed unmatched. Germline assignment: CDR1 SGHRS and CDR2 YFSETQ. CDR3 nucleotides: TGCGCCAGCAGCGCAGGACTAGCGGGGGGCCTGGGAGATACGCAGTATTTT. Protein product: CASSAGLAGGLGDTQYF.

The chain has TRBV7-9 and TRBJ1-2; 12 nucleotides match TRBD1. Germline V gene lookup returns CDR1 SEHNR and CDR2 FQNEAQ (reference sequence). This CDR3 spans 17 amino acids. The ends lost 2 bases at V and 6 bases at J; junction bases unmatched: 10. The CDR3 is CASSLTGTGGSVDGYTF. CDR3 nucleotides: TGTGCCAGCAGCTTAACCGGGACAGGGGGCTCGGTCGATGGCTACACCTTC.

The V and J genes are TRBV7-8 and TRBJ1-2, with D unclear. This CDR3 has 13 residues. Germline V gene lookup returns CDR1 SGHVS and CDR2 FQNEAQ. The ends were cut back, 5 bases at V and 8 bases at J, with 15 bases in the middle. CDR3 protein: CASSLSRGYGYTF. CDR3 DNA: TGTGCCAGCAGCCTTAGTAGAGGGTACGGCTACACCTTC.

The chain uses TRBV12-5 and TRBJ1-5, with D unresolved. Germline CDR1 reads LGHNT; CDR2 reads FRNRAP. There are 15 residues in the CDR3. V lost 4 bases to trimming and J lost 0 bases, with 10 bases between them. CDR3 protein: CASGSPDYSNQPQHF. CDR3 bases: TGTGCTAGTGGTTCCCCCGACTATAGCAATCAGCCCCAGCATTTT. The entire variable domain, with the rest obtained from reference TRBV12-5 and TRBJ1-5, is as follows: DARVTQTPRHKVTEMGQEVTMRCQPILGHNTVFWYRQTMMQGLELLAYFRNRAPLDDSGMPKDRFSAEMPDATLATLKIQPSEPRDSAVYFCASGSPDYSNQPQHFGDGTRLSIL.

V is TRBV10-1 and J is TRBJ2-3, with D uncertain. V lost 0 bases and J 3 bases, leaving 4 bases between the germline ends. The CDR3 extends over 13 amino acids. Germline CDR1 WNHNN, CDR2 SYGVQD (reference sequence). The CDR3 region has the DNA TGCGCCAGCAGTGAGTCCCCAACAGATACGCAGTATTTT. This gives the protein CASSESPTDTQYF.

This chain joins TRBV27 and TRBJ1-2; D might be TRBD1 (6 bases). The germline V and J ends were trimmed by 1 base and 2 bases, with 11 bases remaining between them. The length of the CDR3 is 15 residues. Germline V gene lookup returns CDR1 MNHEY and CDR2 SMNVEV (reference sequence). The CDR3 coding sequence is TGTGCCAGCAGTTTATTTTACAGGGTAAACTATGGCTACACCTTC. Translated, it gives CASSLFYRVNYGYTF.

This chain uses TRBV7-6 with TRBJ1-2; possibly TRBD1 for D (6 bases). V lost 5 bases and J lost 7, with 20 bases in between. Germline CDR1 SGHVS, CDR2 FNYEAQ. This CDR3 is 15 amino acids long. CDR3 in amino acids: CASSQLVAGARGYTF. CDR3 in DNA: TGTGCCAGCAGCCAACTAGTGGCGGGGGCCCGTGGCTACACCTTC. Full variable domain (missing parts from reference TRBV7-6 and TRBJ1-2): GAGVSQSPRYKVTKRGQDVALRCDPISGHVSLYWYRQALGQGPEFLTYFNYEAQQDKSGLPNDRFSAERPEGSISTLTIQRTEQRDSAMYRCASSQLVAGARGYTFGSGTRLTVV.

The chain has TRBV4-1 and TRBJ1-5; D is undetermined. There are 13 residues in the CDR3. The ends were cut back, 2 bases at V and 9 bases at J, with 11 bases in the middle. Germline V CDR1 and CDR2: MGHRA, YSYEKL. The DNA for the CDR3 is TGCGCCAGCAGCCAACAAGAATCGGGGCCCCAGCATTTT. Encoded protein: CASSQQESGPQHF.

J is TRBJ1-2 and V is TRBV28; D gene unclear. Between the trimmed V and J ends, which lost 1 base and 6 bases, there was a span of 3 bases. From germline, CDR1 is MDHEN and CDR2 SYDVKM. The CDR3 extends over 11 amino acids. The CDR3 DNA reads as TGTGCCAGCAGTTTATCGGATGGCTACACCTTC. Its translation is CASSLSDGYTF.

As regards this clone: Just one base apart from a much larger clone, this may be a read error. The rearrangement uses TRBV2 and TRBJ1-5; 9 nucleotides align to TRBD1. The junction had 7 bases not matched to a gene; V was cut back by 6 bases and J by 7 bases. Germline V gene data show CDR1 as SNHLY and CDR2 as FYNNEI. This CDR3 comprises 14 residues. CDR3 nucleotides: TGTGCCAGCAGCCACGAGGGACAGGGACAGCCCCAGCATTTT. Its translation: CASSHEGQGQPQHF.

J is TRBJ1-2 and V is TRBV11-1; 12 bases are shared with TRBD1. Trimming removed 4 bases from V and 5 bases from J; junction bases left unmatched: 5. The CDR3 is made up of 15 amino acids. CDR1 and CDR2 (germline): SGHAT, FQDESV (reference sequence). Written as DNA, the CDR3 is TGTGCCAGCAGCTCGGGACAGGGGGCTTCATATGGCTACACCTTC. It specifies CASSSGQGASYGYTF.

The V gene is TRBV5-1, the J gene TRBJ1-1; D is undetermined. The CDR3 contains 14 residues. From germline, CDR1 is SGHRS and CDR2 YFSETQ. Deletions cut 5 bases from V and 3 bases from J, with 14 bases between. CDR3 DNA: TGCGCCAGCAGAACTTTTCCTGCCGACACTGAAGCTTTCTTT. Its translation: CASRTFPADTEAFF.

The J gene is TRBJ2-7, the V gene TRBV6-5; 10 nucleotides line up with TRBD2. CDR1 and CDR2 (germline): MNHEY, SVGAGI. The CDR3 length is 15 residues. With V trimmed by 6 bases and J by 0 bases, 5 bases remained unmatched. The CDR3 region has the DNA TGTGCCAGCAGGAATAGCGGGGGGCTCTCCTACGAGCAGTACTTC. Translation gives CASRNSGGLSYEQYF.

The CDR3 region is CASSPLPGTGENHGYTF. The CDR3 region has the DNA TGTGCCAGCTCACCATTACCTGGGACAGGGGAAAATCATGGCTACACCTTC. This chain joins TRBV18 and TRBJ1-2; 10 bases are a match to TRBD1. The CDR3 length is 17 residues. Losses at the gene ends were 2 bases for V and 6 bases for J; bases not matched to a gene: 12. Per germline, CDR1 KGHSH and CDR2 LQKENI.

With regard to this clone: The sample holds other DNA sequences that translate to the same CDR3. The genes are TRBV7-2 and TRBJ2-1; a weak D match, TRBD2 (6 bases). V was pared by 5 bases and J by 4 bases, with 15 bases between. In germline, CDR1 is SGHTA, CDR2 FQGNSA. The CDR3 extends over 15 amino acids. CDR3: CASSPGGLGYNEQFF. CDR3 DNA sequence: TGTGCCAGCAGCCCCGGGGGATTGGGATACAATGAGCAGTTCTTC.

The chain is built from TRBV13 and TRBJ2-7; D is unclear. V shed 3 bases and J shed 3 bases, with 9 bases lying between them. Germline V gene sequence: CDR1 PRHDT, CDR2 FYEKMQ (reference sequence). The CDR3 contains 13 residues. CDR3 amino acids: CASSFDNRYEQYF. CDR3 nucleotides: TGTGCCAGCAGCTTCGACAACCGCTACGAGCAGTACTTC.

The gene calls are TRBV24-1 and TRBJ2-1; 10 bases fit TRBD1. CDR1 and CDR2 (germline): KGHDR, SFDVKD. The CDR3 is made up of 16 amino acids. The V gene end was trimmed by 4 bases and the J gene end by 8 bases; junction bases not matched to a gene: 10. The CDR3 protein is CATSDPRTGGKDEQFF. CDR3 nucleotide sequence: TGTGCCACCAGTGACCCCAGGACAGGGGGAAAAGATGAGCAGTTCTTC.

This chain connects TRBV5-1 to TRBJ1-3, with D maybe TRBD1 (5 bases). CDR1 is SGHRS and CDR2 is YFSETQ in the germline V gene. Trimming removed 1 base from V and 3 bases from J, with 14 bases in between. This CDR3 is 16 amino acids long. The CDR3 is CASSLLGQNLGNTIYF. CDR3 in DNA: TGCGCCAGCAGCTTGTTAGGACAAAACCTTGGAAACACCATATATTTT.

About this clone itself: Within the sample, other DNA sequences also encode this same CDR3. The chain recombines TRBV15 with TRBJ1-3; no clear D gene. In germline, CDR1 is LNHNV, CDR2 YYDKDF (reference sequence). Trimming removed 0 bases from V and 1 base from J, with 7 bases in between. This CDR3 has 15 amino acids. This CDR3 is CATSRDPGSGNTIYF. CDR3 nucleotides: TGTGCCACCAGCAGAGATCCAGGTTCTGGAAACACCATATATTTT.

For this clone: A junction end diverges from the germline sequence, so it may reflect a read error. Written as DNA, the CDR3 is TGTGCCAGCAGTTTCAGGGACAGGCCTTCTATTGCCTTC. The encoded protein is CASSFRDRPSIAF. This chain connects TRBV12-3 or TRBV12-4 to TRBJ1-2, with TRBD1 matching over 8 bases. CDR3 length equals 13 residues.

This clone was detected once. This chain joins TRBV19 and TRBJ1-6, with D hard to call. Trimming removed 6 bases at V and 9 bases at J, with 12 bases between. The CDR3 is made up of 13 amino acids. Looked up from germline, CDR1 is LNHDA and CDR2 is SQIVND (reference sequence). The CDR3 DNA follows: TGTGCCAGTAGGGAGGACCGAGTTTCACCCCTCCACTTT. Its translation: CASREDRVSPLHF. The entire variable domain, with the rest obtained from reference TRBV19 and TRBJ1-6, is as follows: DGGITQSPKYLFRKEGQNVTLSCEQNLNHDAMYWYRQDPGQGLRLIYYSQIVNDFQKGDIAEGYSVSREKKESFPLTVTSAQKNPTAFYLCASREDRVSPLHFGNGTRLTVT.

The rearrangement links TRBV7-9 to TRBJ2-3; 7 nucleotides line up with TRBD1. V lost 5 bases to trimming and J lost 5 bases; unmatched junction nucleotides: 10. Germline CDR1 and CDR2: SEHNR and FQNEAQ (reference sequence). The CDR3 extends over 15 amino acids. DNA for the CDR3: TGTGCCAGCAGCCAATTGACAGGGAAAGAAGATACGCAGTATTTT. It yields the protein CASSQLTGKEDTQYF.

The genes are TRBV6-4 and TRBJ2-1, with 8 bases lining up with TRBD1. V was clipped by 5 bases and J by 6 bases; unmatched bases: 6. Germline V lookup: CDR1 MRHNA, CDR2 SNTAGT. This CDR3 contains 14 residues. The CDR3 DNA reads TGTGCCAGCAGTTCGGGACAGGCTGTCAATGAGCAGTTCTTC. Protein sequence: CASSSGQAVNEQFF.

The chain has TRBV28 and TRBJ2-7, with 8 bases matching TRBD1. The CDR3 loop spans 14 amino acids. The J segment lost 10 bases and the V segment lost 8 bases, leaving 16 bases of the junction unmatched. The V gene's germline CDR1 is MDHEN and CDR2 SYDVKM. CDR3 bases: TGTGCCAGCGATACCCGGACAGGGAGTCCCAAACAGTACTTC. Protein: CASDTRTGSPKQYF.

This rearrangement joins TRBV20-1 to TRBJ2-1; D is unresolved. Germline V gives CDR1 DFQATT, CDR2 SNEGSKA (reference sequence). V lost 5 bases to trimming and J lost 6 bases, with 8 bases between them. The length of the CDR3 is 11 residues. CDR3 residues: CSAAPVNEQFF. The CDR3 nucleotides read TGCAGTGCTGCCCCAGTCAATGAGCAGTTCTTC.

The J gene is TRBJ2-7, the V gene TRBV2; D might be TRBD2 (6 bases). Germline V gene lookup returns CDR1 SNHLY and CDR2 FYNNEI. The CDR3 runs 12 residues. Trimming cost V 4 bases and J 9 bases, with 13 bases left between them. The CDR3 loop reads CASSGRDGGQYF. As DNA, the CDR3 is TGTGCCAGCAGTGGCCGGGACGGGGGGCAGTACTTC.

The chain has TRBV21-1 and TRBJ2-3; the tabulated D call, TRBD2, remains unverified against the DNA. TRBV21-1 has pseudogene status. The CDR3 sequence is 13 residues long. The CDR3 sequence: CASSRGWTDTQYF. The CDR3, as DNA: TGTGCCAGCAGCAGAGGGTGGACAGATACGCAGTATTTT.

The table lists this clone with a count of one. The chain combines TRBV28 with TRBJ2-4; TRBD2 is a possible D gene (6 bases). Per germline, CDR1 MDHEN and CDR2 SYDVKM. V was clipped by 1 base and J by 0 bases, with 13 bases between them. CDR3 length equals 17 residues. CDR3 DNA: TGTGCCAGCAGTTTATACGGGGGTGGGGTAGCCAAAAACATTCAGTACTTC. Its protein is CASSLYGGGVAKNIQYF.